The 20 T cell receptor beta chains in this list originate from one sample, sequenced in a study of long-term antiretroviral therapy in people with HIV. Sequencing used immunoSEQ v3.0 at survey level. The repertoire was sequenced with immunoSEQ multiplex PCR; TCRdb's copy has only in-frame clones and lacks some. The sample yields tens of thousands of clones, about 82% seen once. Sequenced here: unsorted PBMCs, sampled 0.8 years before starting antiretroviral therapy. Receptor source: a man between 18 and 35 years old with HIV.

The V call is TRBV15, the J call TRBJ2-7; D is ambiguous. CDR1 and CDR2 (germline): LNHNV, YYDKDF (reference sequence). CDR3 size: 14 residues. Trimming removed 0 bases from V and 2 bases from J, with 8 bases in between. The CDR3 DNA follows: TGTGCCACCAGCAGAGACAGACACACCTACGAGCAGTACTTC. This encodes CATSRDRHTYEQYF.

This chain connects TRBV5-1 to TRBJ2-3, with D uncertain. V was trimmed by 0 bases and J by 3 bases, leaving 5 bases between them. CDR1 and CDR2 (germline): SGHRS, YFSETQ. This CDR3 comprises 13 residues. CDR3 nucleotide sequence: TGCGCCAGCAGCTTGGGCCATACAGATACGCAGTATTTT. It is translated as CASSLGHTDTQYF.

CDR3 sequence: CASSVSSGANVLTF. The CDR3 bases are TGTGCCAGCAGCGTGAGCTCTGGGGCCAACGTCCTGACTTTC. The chain couples TRBV2 to TRBJ2-6; D is undetermined. Germline CDR1 reads SNHLY; CDR2 reads FYNNEI. This CDR3 is 14 amino acids long. Trimming shortened V by 6 bases and J by 0 bases, and 6 bases separated the two germline ends.

This chain joins TRBV9 and TRBJ1-6; D gene unclear. The CDR3 sequence is 13 residues long. V was pared by 3 bases and J by 6 bases, with 7 bases between. Germline assignment: CDR1 SGDLS and CDR2 YYNGEE. The CDR3 nucleotides are TGTGCCAGCAGCGCCCGGATTAATTCACCCCTCCACTTT. Translating gives CASSARINSPLHF. Drawing the rest from reference TRBV9 and TRBJ1-6, the complete variable domain is DSGVTQTPKHLITATGQRVTLRCSPRSGDLSVYWYQQSLDQGLQFLIQYYNGEERAKGNILERFSAQQFPDLHSELNLSSLELGDSALYFCASSARINSPLHFGNGTRLTVT.

This clone has a single count. The V call is TRBV13, the J call TRBJ1-2; 10 positions match TRBD1. The CDR3 is made up of 14 amino acids. Germline CDR1 is PRHDT and CDR2 is FYEKMQ (reference sequence). V shed 4 bases and J 5 bases; nucleotides not matched to a gene: 4. The CDR3 is CASSSGTGDYGYTF. CDR3 nucleotide sequence: TGTGCCAGCAGCTCCGGGACAGGGGATTATGGCTACACCTTC.

The V gene is TRBV10-2, the J gene TRBJ2-5; D might be TRBD1 or TRBD2, each matching 5 bases. The germline V gene encodes CDR1 WSHSY and CDR2 SAAADI. The CDR3 length is 11 residues. Trimming stripped 8 bases from V and 7 bases from J, with 11 bases between. For the CDR3, the DNA is TGCGCCAGCGGGGCAGGAGGGACCCAGTACTTC. This translates into CASGAGGTQYF.

The DNA for the CDR3 is TGTGCCATCAACGGGGGGGCCACAGATACGCAGTATTTT. It yields the protein CAINGGATDTQYF. This chain links TRBV10-3 with TRBJ2-3, with 8 positions matching TRBD2. V lost 7 bases, J lost 2 bases, and 2 bases stayed unmatched. The germline CDR1 and CDR2 sequences are ENHRY and SYGVKD. There are 13 residues in the CDR3.

The chain has TRBV4-1 and TRBJ1-2, with D possibly TRBD1 on 5 matching bases. V was clipped by 4 bases and J by 5 bases, with 20 bases between them. CDR1 is MGHRA and CDR2 is YSYEKL in the germline V gene. CDR3 length equals 16 residues. The CDR3 DNA sequence: TGCGCCAGCAGCCCGGGACGCGGTGGGCCGGGGTATGGCTACACCTTC. This gives the protein CASSPGRGGPGYGYTF.

The J gene is TRBJ2-7, the V gene TRBV5-5; 9 positions agree with TRBD1. Germline assignment: CDR1 SGHKS and CDR2 YYEKEE (reference sequence). This CDR3 region has 15 residues. The junction had 4 bases not matched to a gene; V was cut back by 0 bases and J by 3 bases. The CDR3 loop reads CASSLAGTGIYEQYF. The CDR3 DNA sequence: TGTGCCAGCAGCTTGGCAGGGACAGGGATCTACGAGCAGTACTTC.

CDR3 sequence: CASSQDQTGTREKLFF. The CDR3 DNA reads as TGTGCCAGCAGCCAAGACCAAACAGGGACGAGGGAAAAACTGTTTTTT. This sequence joins TRBV4-2 and TRBJ1-4; tentatively, D is TRBD1 (6 bases). The CDR3 is made up of 16 amino acids. V was pared by 0 bases and J by 8 bases, with 16 bases between. The germline gives CDR1 LGHNA, CDR2 YNFKEQ.

The V gene is TRBV19, the J gene TRBJ1-2; TRBD1 agrees at 9 bases. This CDR3 is 15 amino acids long. Germline-derived CDR1 and CDR2 are LNHDA and SQIVND (reference sequence). V shed 5 bases and J 4 bases; nucleotides not matched to a gene: 8. The CDR3 DNA sequence: TGTGCCAGTAGTCCGGGGACAGGGAGGGCCTATGGCTACACCTTC. It specifies CASSPGTGRAYGYTF.

This clone came up once. The V and J genes are TRBV27 and TRBJ2-3; 11 positions match TRBD2. The V gene end was trimmed by 5 bases and the J gene end by 4 bases; junction bases not matched to a gene: 14. The germline gives CDR1 MNHEY, CDR2 SMNVEV (reference sequence). The CDR3 is made up of 18 amino acids. DNA of the CDR3: TGTGCCAGCAGTCCGTGGATAGCGGGAGGGGTATTGGCAGATACGCAGTATTTT. As protein: CASSPWIAGGVLADTQYF.

The sample holds a few counts of this clone. DNA of the CDR3: TGCAGCGTTGACCGGGACCGAGTTAACTATGGCTACACCTTC. As protein: CSVDRDRVNYGYTF. The J gene is TRBJ1-2, the V gene TRBV29-1; tentatively, D is TRBD1 (5 bases). CDR1 and CDR2 (germline): SQVTM, ANQGSEA. The CDR3 spans 14 residues. V gave up 3 bases and J gave up 1 base, with 12 bases separating them.

This chain connects TRBV7-3 to TRBJ2-2; D not certain. Trimming removed 0 bases from V and 5 bases from J, with 10 bases in between. There are 15 residues in the CDR3. In germline, CDR1 is SGHTA, CDR2 FQGTGA. The CDR3 region is CASSLTFHLTGELFF. Here the CDR3 DNA reads TGTGCCAGCAGCTTAACGTTCCACCTGACCGGGGAGCTGTTTTTT.

The rearrangement links TRBV4-1 to TRBJ2-7, with 11 nucleotides matching TRBD2. Germline V gives CDR1 MGHRA, CDR2 YSYEKL. J was trimmed by 5 bases and V by 3 bases; bases with no gene match: 9. This CDR3 has 16 amino acids. This chain's CDR3 is CASSQGLSGRGNEQYF. CDR3 in DNA: TGCGCCAGCAGCCAGGGACTTAGCGGGAGGGGGAACGAGCAGTACTTC.

The V and J genes are TRBV7-9 and TRBJ2-7; 9 bases map to TRBD1. The CDR3 sequence is 17 residues long. Germline V lookup: CDR1 SEHNR, CDR2 FQNEAQ (reference sequence). The ends lost 1 base at V and 3 bases at J; junction bases unmatched: 10. The CDR3 nucleotides are TGTGCCAGCAGCTTAGGGGGATGGGGACAGGGAGACTACGAGCAGTACTTC. It specifies CASSLGGWGQGDYEQYF.

This chain connects TRBV25-1 to TRBJ1-4; D not resolved. The CDR3 extends over 14 amino acids. Germline V CDR1 and CDR2: MGHDK, SYGVNS. Between the trimmed V and J ends, which lost 7 bases and 3 bases, there was a span of 12 bases. In DNA, the CDR3 is TGTGCCAGCACTGACCCGAAAGCTAATGAAAAACTGTTTTTT. Its translation is CASTDPKANEKLFF.

This clone came up once. The rearrangement uses TRBV30 and TRBJ1-2; D not certain. CDR1 is GTSNPN, CDR2 SVGIG, per germline (reference sequence). V shed 3 bases and J shed 8 bases, with 16 bases lying between them. The CDR3 contains 13 residues. The CDR3 bases are TGTGCCTGGAGGCTAACCATATCGCGAGGCTACACCTTC. Translating gives CAWRLTISRGYTF.

The rearrangement links TRBV5-6 to TRBJ2-7; 9 nucleotides align to TRBD2. Losses at the gene ends were 5 bases for V and 0 bases for J; bases not matched to a gene: 9. Germline loops: CDR1 SGHDT, CDR2 YYEEEE. The CDR3 consists of 16 residues. As DNA, the CDR3 is TGTGCCAGCAGTCCCCCACGGCGGGGGGGCTCCTACGAGCAGTACTTC. Amino acids: CASSPPRRGGSYEQYF.

The chain links TRBV18 to TRBJ2-5, with 7 bases that match TRBD2. CDR3 length: 16 amino acids. Germline-derived CDR1 and CDR2 are KGHSH and LQKENI. With 0 bases clipped from V and 0 bases from J, the junction kept 4 bases outside the gene matches. The CDR3 region has the DNA TGTGCCAGCTCACCACCCCTAGCGGTGTACCAAGAGACCCAGTACTTC. Residues: CASSPPLAVYQETQYF.